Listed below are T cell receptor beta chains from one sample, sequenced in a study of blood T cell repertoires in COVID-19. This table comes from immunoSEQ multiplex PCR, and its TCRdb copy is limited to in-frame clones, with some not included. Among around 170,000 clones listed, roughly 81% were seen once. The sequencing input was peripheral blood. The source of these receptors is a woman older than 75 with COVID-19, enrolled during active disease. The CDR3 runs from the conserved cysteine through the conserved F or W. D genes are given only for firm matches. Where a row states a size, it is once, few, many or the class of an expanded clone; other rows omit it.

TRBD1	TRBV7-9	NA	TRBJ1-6	TGTGCCAGCAGCTTAGAACACGACAGGGTGTTTAATGCGGATTCACCCCTCCACTTT	CASSLEHDRVFNADSPLHF
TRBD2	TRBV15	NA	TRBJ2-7	TGTGCCACCAGCAGGTCGGGAGGCTTTTACGAGCAGTACTTC	CATSRSGGFYEQYF
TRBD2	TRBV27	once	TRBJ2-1	TGTGCCAGCACCCCCCTAGCGGGAGAAATTGCGTTCTTC	CASTPLAGEIAFF
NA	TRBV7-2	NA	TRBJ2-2	TGTGCCAGCAGCTCCTCGGGTACCGGGGAGCTGTTTTTT	CASSSSGTGELFF
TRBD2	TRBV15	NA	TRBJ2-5	TGTGCCACCAGCAGAGAGGGGAGACTAGCGGGGGGGCCACGGGAGACCCAGTACTTC	CATSREGRLAGGPRETQYF
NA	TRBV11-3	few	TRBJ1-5	TGTGCCAGCAGCCGATGCGGGGCCAGGGAAGGCGGCAATCAGCCCCAGCATTTT	CASSRCGAREGGNQPQHF
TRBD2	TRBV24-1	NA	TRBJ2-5	TGTGCCACCAGTGATCCGACTAGCGGGGTTGAGACCCAGTACTTC	CATSDPTSGVETQYF
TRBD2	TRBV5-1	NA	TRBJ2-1	TGCGCCAGCAGCTTGGAGAGCGGGAGCGGCAATGAGCAGTTCTTC	CASSLESGSGNEQFF
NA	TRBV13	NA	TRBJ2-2	TGTGCCAGCAGCTCGGGCGGGGGCTTCACCGGGGAGCTGTTTTTT	CASSSGGGFTGELFF
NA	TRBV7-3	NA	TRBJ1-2	TGTGCCAGCAGCCACAATCGGGACTATGGCTACACCTTC	CASSHNRDYGYTF
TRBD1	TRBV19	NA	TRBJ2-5	TGTGCCAGTAGTCCCCGGACAGGGGGGACCCAGTACTTC	CASSPRTGGTQYF
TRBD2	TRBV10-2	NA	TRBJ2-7	TGCGCCAGCAAGGAGCTAGCGGGGGGCTACGAGCAGTACTTC	CASKELAGGYEQYF
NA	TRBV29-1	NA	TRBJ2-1	TGCAGCGTTGATGGGCTAGCGAGTTACAATGAGCAGTTCTTC	CSVDGLASYNEQFF
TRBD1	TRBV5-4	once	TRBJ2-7	TGTGCCAGCGGAAGACAGGGGGCGGCCTACGAGCAGTACTTC	CASGRQGAAYEQYF
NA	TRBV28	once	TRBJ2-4	TGTGCCAGCAGTCTGAGCGAAGCCAAAAACATTCAGTACTTC	CASSLSEAKNIQYF
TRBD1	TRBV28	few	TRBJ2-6	TGTGCCAGCAGTTCCTGGACAGGGGGGCTCTCTGGGGCCAACGTCCTGACTTTC	CASSSWTGGLSGANVLTF
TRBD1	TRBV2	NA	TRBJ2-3	TGTGCCAGCAGTGAAGGGGGACAGAGCACAGATACGCAGTATTTT	CASSEGGQSTDTQYF
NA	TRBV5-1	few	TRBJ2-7	TGCGCCAGCAGCTTGGGACAGGAAAGCTACGAGCAGTACTTC	CASSLGQESYEQYF
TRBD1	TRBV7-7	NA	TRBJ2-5	TGTGCCAGCAGTAGGACCGGGACAGGGGAAGAGACCCAGTACTTC	CASSRTGTGEETQYF
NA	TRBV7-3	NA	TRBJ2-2	TGTGCCAGCAGCTTAAAGAGGGAGTTCAACACCGGGGAGCTGTTTTTT	CASSLKREFNTGELFF
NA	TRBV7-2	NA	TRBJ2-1	TGTGCCAGCAGCTTAAGCGGCGGGAACTCCTACAATGAGCAGTTCTTC	CASSLSGGNSYNEQFF
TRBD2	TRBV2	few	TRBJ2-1	TGTGCCAGCGGTGGACTAGCGGGGCCCAATGAGCAGTTCTTC	CASGGLAGPNEQFF
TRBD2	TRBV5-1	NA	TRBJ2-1	TGCGCCAGCAGCCGGATGCTAGCGGGAGGGAGCTCCTACAATGAGCAGTTCTTC	CASSRMLAGGSSYNEQFF
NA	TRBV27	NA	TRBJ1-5	TGTGCCAGCAGTTTATACGGGACGGGGGGACAGCCCCAGCATTTT	CASSLYGTGGQPQHF
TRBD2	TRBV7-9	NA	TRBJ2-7	TGTGCCAGCAGGAGCGGGGGCTCCTACGAGCAGTACTTC	CASRSGGSYEQYF
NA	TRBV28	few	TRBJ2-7	TGTGCCAGCAGTTTACTGGCAGGTTCATACGAGCAGTACTTC	CASSLLAGSYEQYF
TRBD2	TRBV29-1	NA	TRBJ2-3	TGCAGCGTTGAATTCCTGGGGGGGTCCACAGATACGCAGTATTTT	CSVEFLGGSTDTQYF
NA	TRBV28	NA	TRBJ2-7	TGTGCCAGCAGTTTACCCAAAGCGGTCTACGAGCAGTACTTC	CASSLPKAVYEQYF